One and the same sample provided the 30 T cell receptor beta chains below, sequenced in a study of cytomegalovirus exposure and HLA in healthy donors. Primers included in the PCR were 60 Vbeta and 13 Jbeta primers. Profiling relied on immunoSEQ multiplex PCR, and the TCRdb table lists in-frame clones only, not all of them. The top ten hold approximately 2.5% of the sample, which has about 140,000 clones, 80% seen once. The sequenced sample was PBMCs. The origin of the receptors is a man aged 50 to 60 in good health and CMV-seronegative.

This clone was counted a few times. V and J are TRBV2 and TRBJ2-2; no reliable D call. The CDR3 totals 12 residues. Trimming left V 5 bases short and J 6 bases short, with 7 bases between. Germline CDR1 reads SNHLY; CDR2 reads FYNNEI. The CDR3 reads CASSMGPGELFF. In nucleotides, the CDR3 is TGTGCCAGCAGTATGGGCCCCGGGGAGCTGTTTTTT.

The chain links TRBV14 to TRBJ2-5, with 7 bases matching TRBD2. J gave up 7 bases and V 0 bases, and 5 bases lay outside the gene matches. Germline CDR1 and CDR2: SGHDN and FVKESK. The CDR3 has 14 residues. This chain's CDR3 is CASSQDPSGGTQYF. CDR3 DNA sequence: TGTGCCAGCAGCCAAGATCCTAGCGGAGGGACCCAGTACTTC.

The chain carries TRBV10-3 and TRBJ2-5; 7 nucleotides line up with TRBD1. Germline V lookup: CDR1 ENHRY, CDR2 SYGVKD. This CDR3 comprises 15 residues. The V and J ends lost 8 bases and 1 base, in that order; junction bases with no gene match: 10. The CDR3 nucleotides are TGTGCCATCGGGGATTCGGGACAGATCCAAGAGACCCAGTACTTC. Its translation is CAIGDSGQIQETQYF.

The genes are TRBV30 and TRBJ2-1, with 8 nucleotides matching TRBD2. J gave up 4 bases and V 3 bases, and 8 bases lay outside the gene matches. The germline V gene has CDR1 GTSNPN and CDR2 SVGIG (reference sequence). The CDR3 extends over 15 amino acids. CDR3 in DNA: TGTGCCTGGAGATCCGGTAGCGGGATGTACAATGAGCAGTTCTTC. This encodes CAWRSGSGMYNEQFF.

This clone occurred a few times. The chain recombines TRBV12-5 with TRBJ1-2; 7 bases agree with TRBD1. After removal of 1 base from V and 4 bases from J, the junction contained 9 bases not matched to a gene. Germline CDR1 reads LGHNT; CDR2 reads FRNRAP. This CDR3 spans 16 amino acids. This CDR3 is CASGLARQGGSYGYTF. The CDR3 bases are TGTGCTAGTGGTTTGGCCCGACAGGGTGGAAGCTATGGCTACACCTTC.

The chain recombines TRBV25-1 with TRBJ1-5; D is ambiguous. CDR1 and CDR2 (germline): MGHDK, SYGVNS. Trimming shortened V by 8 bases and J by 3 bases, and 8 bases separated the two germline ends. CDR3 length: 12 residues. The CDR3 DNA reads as TGTGCCAGCGAGGGTAACAATCAGCCCCAGCATTTT. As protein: CASEGNNQPQHF.

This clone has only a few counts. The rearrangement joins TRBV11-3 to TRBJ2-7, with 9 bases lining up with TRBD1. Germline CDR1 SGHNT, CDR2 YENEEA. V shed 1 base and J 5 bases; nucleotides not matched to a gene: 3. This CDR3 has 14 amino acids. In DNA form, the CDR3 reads TGTGCCAGCAGCTTAGGGGACAGGGTCCACGAGCAGTACTTC. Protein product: CASSLGDRVHEQYF.

This CDR3 reads CASSLAFVGGRTDTQYF. DNA for the CDR3: TGTGCCAGCAGCTTAGCGTTCGTGGGGGGGCGCACAGATACGCAGTATTTT. The chain carries TRBV7-2 and TRBJ2-3, with D possibly TRBD2 on 7 matching bases. The germline V gene has CDR1 SGHTA and CDR2 FQGNSA. This CDR3 spans 17 amino acids. The V end was cut by 0 bases, the J end by 1 base, with 14 bases between. The entire variable domain, with the rest obtained from reference TRBV7-2 and TRBJ2-3, is as follows: GAGVSQSPSNKVTEKGKDVELRCDPISGHTALYWYRQSLGQGLEFLIYFQGNSAPDKSGLPSDRFSAERTGGSVSTLTIQRTQQEDSAVYLCASSLAFVGGRTDTQYFGPGTRLTVL.

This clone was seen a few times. CDR3 in amino acids: CASSPGQGSHEQYF. The CDR3 bases are TGTGCCAGCTCACCGGGACAGGGGAGTCACGAGCAGTACTTC. V and J are TRBV18 and TRBJ2-7; 10 bases align to TRBD1. Germline V gives CDR1 KGHSH, CDR2 LQKENI. This CDR3 contains 14 residues. V was pared by 3 bases and J by 5 bases, with 4 bases of the junction left unmatched.

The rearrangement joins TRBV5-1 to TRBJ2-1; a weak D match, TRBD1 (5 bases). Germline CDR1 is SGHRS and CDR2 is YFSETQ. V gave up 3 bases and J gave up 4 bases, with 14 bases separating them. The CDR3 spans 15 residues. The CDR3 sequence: CASSYGPDRYNEQFF. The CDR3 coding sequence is TGCGCCAGCAGCTACGGACCAGACAGATACAATGAGCAGTTCTTC.

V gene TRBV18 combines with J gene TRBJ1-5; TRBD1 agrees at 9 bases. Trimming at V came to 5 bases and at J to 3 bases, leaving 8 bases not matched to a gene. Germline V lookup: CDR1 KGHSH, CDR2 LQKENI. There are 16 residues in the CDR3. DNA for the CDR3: TGTGCCAGCTCAGTACAGGGGGCGATGAACAATCAGCCCCAGCATTTT. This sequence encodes CASSVQGAMNNQPQHF.

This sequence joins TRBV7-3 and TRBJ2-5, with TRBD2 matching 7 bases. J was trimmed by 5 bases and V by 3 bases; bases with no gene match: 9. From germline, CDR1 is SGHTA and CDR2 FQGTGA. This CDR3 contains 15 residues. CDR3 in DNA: TGTGCCAGCAGCTTGGCGGGGGATTTTTTGGAGACCCAGTACTTC. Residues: CASSLAGDFLETQYF.

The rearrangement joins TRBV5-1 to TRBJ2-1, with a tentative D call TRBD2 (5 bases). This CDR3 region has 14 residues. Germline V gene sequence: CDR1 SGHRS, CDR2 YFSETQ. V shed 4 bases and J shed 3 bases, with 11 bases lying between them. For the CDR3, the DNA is TGCGCCAGCAGCATTAGCGAAAACTACAATGAGCAGTTCTTC. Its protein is CASSISENYNEQFF.

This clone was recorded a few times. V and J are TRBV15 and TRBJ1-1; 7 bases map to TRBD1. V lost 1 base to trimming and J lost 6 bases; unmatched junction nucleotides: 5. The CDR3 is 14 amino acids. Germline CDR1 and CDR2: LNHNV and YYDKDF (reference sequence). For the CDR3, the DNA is TGTGCCACCAGCAGAGTGACAGGGAGCGCTGAAGCTTTCTTT. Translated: CATSRVTGSAEAFF.

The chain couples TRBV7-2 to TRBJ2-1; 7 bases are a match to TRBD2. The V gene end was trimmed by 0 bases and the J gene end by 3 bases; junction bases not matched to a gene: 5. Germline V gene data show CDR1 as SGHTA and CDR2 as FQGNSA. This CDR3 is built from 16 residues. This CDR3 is CASSLAGTINYNEQFF. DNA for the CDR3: TGTGCCAGCAGCTTAGCCGGGACTATCAACTACAATGAGCAGTTCTTC. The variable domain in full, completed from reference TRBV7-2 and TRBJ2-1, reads GAGVSQSPSNKVTEKGKDVELRCDPISGHTALYWYRQSLGQGLEFLIYFQGNSAPDKSGLPSDRFSAERTGGSVSTLTIQRTQQEDSAVYLCASSLAGTINYNEQFFGPGTRLTVL.

CDR3 in amino acids: CASSVTGTTPGNTIYF. The DNA of the CDR3 is TGTGCCAGTAGTGTTACAGGCACCACTCCTGGAAACACCATATATTTT. The chain combines TRBV19 with TRBJ1-3, with a tentative D call TRBD1 (5 bases). There are 16 residues in the CDR3. Trimming took 5 bases from V and 2 from J, leaving 16 bases between them. CDR1 LNHDA and CDR2 SQIVND come from the germline V gene (reference sequence).

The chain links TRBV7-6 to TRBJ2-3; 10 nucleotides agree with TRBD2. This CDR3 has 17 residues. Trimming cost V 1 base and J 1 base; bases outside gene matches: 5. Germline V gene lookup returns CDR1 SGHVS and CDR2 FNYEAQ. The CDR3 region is CASSLEFGTSGTDTQYF. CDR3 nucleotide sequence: TGTGCCAGCAGCTTAGAATTCGGGACTAGCGGCACAGATACGCAGTATTTT.

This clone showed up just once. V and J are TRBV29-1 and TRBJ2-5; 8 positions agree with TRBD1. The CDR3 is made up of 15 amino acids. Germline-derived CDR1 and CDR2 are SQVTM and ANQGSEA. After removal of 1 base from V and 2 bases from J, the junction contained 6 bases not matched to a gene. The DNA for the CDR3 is TGCAGCGTTGAAGCACAGGGGGTAGGGCAAGAGACCCAGTACTTC. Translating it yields CSVEAQGVGQETQYF.

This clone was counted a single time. The CDR3 region has the DNA TGTGCCAGCAGCCGCAGTAACAGGGCAAACTATGGCTACACCTTC. It encodes CASSRSNRANYGYTF. V is TRBV11-3 and J is TRBJ1-2, with a tentative D call TRBD1 (6 bases). V lost 5 bases and J 2 bases, leaving 15 bases between the germline ends. This CDR3 is 15 amino acids long. Per germline, CDR1 SGHNT and CDR2 YENEEA. Complete variable domain (other parts from reference TRBV11-3 and TRBJ1-2): EAGVVQSPRYKIIEKKQPVAFWCNPISGHNTLYWYLQNLGQGPELLIRYENEEAVDDSQLPKDRFSAERLKGVDSTLKIQPAELGDSAVYLCASSRSNRANYGYTFGSGTRLTVV.

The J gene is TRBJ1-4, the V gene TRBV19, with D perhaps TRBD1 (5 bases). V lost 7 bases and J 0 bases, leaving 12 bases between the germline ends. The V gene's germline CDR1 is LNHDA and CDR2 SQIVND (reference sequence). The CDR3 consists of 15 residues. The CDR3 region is CASTLRQTTNEKLFF. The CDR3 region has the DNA TGTGCCAGTACCCTTCGACAGACAACTAATGAAAAACTGTTTTTT.

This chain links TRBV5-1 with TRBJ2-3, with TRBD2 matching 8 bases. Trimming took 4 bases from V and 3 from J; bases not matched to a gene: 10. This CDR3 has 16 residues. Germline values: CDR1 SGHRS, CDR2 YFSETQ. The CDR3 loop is CASSPSRGGGTDTQYF. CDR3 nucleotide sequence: TGCGCCAGCAGCCCTTCCCGGGGGGGCGGGACAGATACGCAGTATTTT.

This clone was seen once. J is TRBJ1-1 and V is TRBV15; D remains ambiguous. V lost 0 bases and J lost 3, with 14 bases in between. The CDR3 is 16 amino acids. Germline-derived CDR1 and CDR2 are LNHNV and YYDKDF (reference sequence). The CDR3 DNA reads TGTGCCACCAGCAGAGATCCAAGGGAGTTTTACACTGAAGCTTTCTTT. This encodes CATSRDPREFYTEAFF.

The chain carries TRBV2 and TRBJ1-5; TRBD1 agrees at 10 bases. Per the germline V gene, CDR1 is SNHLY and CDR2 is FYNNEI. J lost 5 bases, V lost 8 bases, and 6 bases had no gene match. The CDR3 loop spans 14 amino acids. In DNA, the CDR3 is TGTGCCAGCTCTGGGGGACAGGGGTATCAGCCCCAGCATTTT. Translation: CASSGGQGYQPQHF.

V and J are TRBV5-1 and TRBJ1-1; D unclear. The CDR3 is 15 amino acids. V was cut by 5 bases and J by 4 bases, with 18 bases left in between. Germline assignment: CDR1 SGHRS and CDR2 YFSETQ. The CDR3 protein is CASRWGTGSATEAFF. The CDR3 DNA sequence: TGCGCCAGCAGGTGGGGTACCGGGAGCGCCACTGAAGCTTTCTTT.

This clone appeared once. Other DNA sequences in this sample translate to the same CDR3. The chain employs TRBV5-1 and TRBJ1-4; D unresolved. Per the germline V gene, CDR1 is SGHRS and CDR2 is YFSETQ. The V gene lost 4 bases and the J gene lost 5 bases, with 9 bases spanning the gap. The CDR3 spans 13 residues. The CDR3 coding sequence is TGCGCCAGCAGCCTCAACGGGAATGAAAAACTGTTTTTT. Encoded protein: CASSLNGNEKLFF.

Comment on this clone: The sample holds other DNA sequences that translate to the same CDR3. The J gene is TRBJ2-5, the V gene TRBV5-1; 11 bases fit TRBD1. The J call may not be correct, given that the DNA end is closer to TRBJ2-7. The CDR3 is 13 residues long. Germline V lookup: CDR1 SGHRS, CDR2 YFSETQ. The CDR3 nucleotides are TGCGCCAGCAGCCGGGACAGGGGGTACGAGCAGTACTTC. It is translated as CASSRDRGYEQYF.

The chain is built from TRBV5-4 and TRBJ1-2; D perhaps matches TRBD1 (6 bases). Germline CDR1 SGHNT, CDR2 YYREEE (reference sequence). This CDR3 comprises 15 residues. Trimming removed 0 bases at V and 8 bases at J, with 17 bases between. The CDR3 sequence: CASSLEGGLVSGYTF. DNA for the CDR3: TGTGCCAGCAGCTTGGAGGGGGGGCTGGTGTCCGGCTACACCTTC.

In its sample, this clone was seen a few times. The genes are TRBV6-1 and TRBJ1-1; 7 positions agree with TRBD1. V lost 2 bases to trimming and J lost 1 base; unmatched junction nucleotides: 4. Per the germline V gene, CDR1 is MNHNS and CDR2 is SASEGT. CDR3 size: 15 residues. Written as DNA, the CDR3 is TGTGCCAGCAGTGAAAGGACAGGCCCGAACACTGAAGCTTTCTTT. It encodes CASSERTGPNTEAFF.

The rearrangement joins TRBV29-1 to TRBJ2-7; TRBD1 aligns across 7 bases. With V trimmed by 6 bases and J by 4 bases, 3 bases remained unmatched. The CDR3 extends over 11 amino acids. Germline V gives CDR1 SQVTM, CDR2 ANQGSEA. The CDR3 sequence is CSVGTEYEQYF. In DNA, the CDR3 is TGCAGCGTGGGGACAGAATACGAGCAGTACTTC.

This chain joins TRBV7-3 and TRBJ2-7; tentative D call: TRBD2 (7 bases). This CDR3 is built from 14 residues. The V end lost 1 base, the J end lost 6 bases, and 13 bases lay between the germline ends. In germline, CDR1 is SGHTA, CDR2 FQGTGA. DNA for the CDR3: TGTGCCAGCAGCTTAAAGGGGGGGGCAAGCGAGCAGTACTTC. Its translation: CASSLKGGASEQYF. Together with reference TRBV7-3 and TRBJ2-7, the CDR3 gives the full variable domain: GAGVSQTPSNKVTEKGKYVELRCDPISGHTALYWYRQSLGQGPEFLIYFQGTGAADDSGLPNDRFFAVRPEGSVSTLKIQRTERGDSAVYLCASSLKGGASEQYFGPGTRLTVT.